This T cell receptor beta chain stems from a study of cytomegalovirus exposure and HLA in healthy donors. Study-wide context: Sequencing of some 190 million T cells in an earlier analysis found roughly 120 million unique TCR beta sequences.

General observations from the study: The study recorded 150 to 200 TCR beta chains that were cytomegalovirus-associated. With further analysis later on, most CMV-associated TCR beta chains appeared HLA-restricted. Donors belonging to an Asian-associated ancestry cluster reportedly showed fewer N-insertions in productive TCRs than the approximately 700-donor mean, according to what a later analysis found.

Germline V gene lookup returns CDR1 SGHRS and CDR2 YFSETQ. The V end lost 6 bases, the J end lost 5 bases, and 17 bases lay between the germline ends. This CDR3 comprises 14 residues. A remark on this clone: Its antigen remains unknown.

Both 60 Vbeta primers and 13 Jbeta primers went into the PCR. The assay was immunoSEQ multiplex PCR, and TCRdb's table has in-frame clones only and misses some. The data hold about 55,000 clones, with roughly 74% observed a single time. This receptor was taken from a female donor in good health and CMV-seronegative. J is TRBJ2-5 and V is TRBV5-1; possible D gene TRBD2, 6 bases. Sequencing used PBMCs. DNA for the CDR3: TGCGCCAGCAAACCGGGACTCAGCGGGGAGACCCAGTACTTC. Encoded protein: CASKPGLSGETQYF.